This T cell receptor (beta chain) emerged from a study of cytomegalovirus exposure and HLA in healthy donors. About the study: The roughly 670 first-cohort repertoires shared a platform with the 100 to 150 validation repertoires, as reported in a later analysis. General study results and limits: Altogether, 170 or so TCR beta chains were recorded as cytomegalovirus-associated. According to a subsequent analysis, TCR clusters from the first cohort were inclined to appear together in the 120 or so validation repertoires.

Measured with immunoSEQ multiplex PCR; TCRdb has only the in-frame clones, and not every one. The table lists over 200,000 clones, almost 90% of them singletons. Separate from the roughly 700-subject first cohort was the roughly 120-subject validation cohort, to which the donors belonged. J lost 2 bases, V lost 2 bases, and 1 base had no gene match. This CDR3 comprises 15 residues. Germline V gene data show CDR1 as LNHDA and CDR2 as SQIVND (reference sequence). Of note for this clone: Its antigen is unidentified.

Sequencing input: PBMCs. The origin of this receptor is a woman aged 18-29 years in good health and CMV-seronegative. The J gene is TRBJ2-7, the V gene TRBV19; the match to TRBD2 covers 12 bases. CDR3 residues: CASSILAGGPYEQYF. The DNA of the CDR3 is TGTGCCAGTAGTATACTAGCGGGAGGGCCCTACGAGCAGTACTTC.